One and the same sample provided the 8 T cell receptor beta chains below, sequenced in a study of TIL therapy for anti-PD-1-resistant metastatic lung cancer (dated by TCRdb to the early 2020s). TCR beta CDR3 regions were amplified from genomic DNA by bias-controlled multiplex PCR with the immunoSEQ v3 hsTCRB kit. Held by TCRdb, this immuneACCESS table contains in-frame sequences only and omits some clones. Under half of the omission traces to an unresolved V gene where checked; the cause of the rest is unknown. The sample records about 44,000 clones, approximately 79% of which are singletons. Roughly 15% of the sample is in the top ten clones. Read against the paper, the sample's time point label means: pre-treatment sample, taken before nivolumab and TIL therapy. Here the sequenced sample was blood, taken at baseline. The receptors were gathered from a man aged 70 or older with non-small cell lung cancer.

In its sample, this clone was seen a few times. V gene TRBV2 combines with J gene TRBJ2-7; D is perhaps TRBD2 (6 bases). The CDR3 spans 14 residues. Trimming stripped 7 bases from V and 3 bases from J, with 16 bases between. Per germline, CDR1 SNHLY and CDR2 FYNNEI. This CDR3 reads CASKREDKVYEQYF. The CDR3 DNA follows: TGTGCCAGCAAAAGGGAGGACAAAGTCTACGAGCAGTACTTC.

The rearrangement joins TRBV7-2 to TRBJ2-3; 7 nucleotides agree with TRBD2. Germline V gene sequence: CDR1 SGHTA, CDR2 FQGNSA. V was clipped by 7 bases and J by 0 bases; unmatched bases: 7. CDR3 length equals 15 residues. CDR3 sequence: CASNGAGTSTDTQYF. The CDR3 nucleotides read TGTGCCAGCAACGGAGCGGGAACTAGCACAGATACGCAGTATTTT.

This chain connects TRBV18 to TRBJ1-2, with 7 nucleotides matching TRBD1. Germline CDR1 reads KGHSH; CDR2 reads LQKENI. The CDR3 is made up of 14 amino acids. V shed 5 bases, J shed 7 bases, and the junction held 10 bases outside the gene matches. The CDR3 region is CASSYIQGYSGYTF. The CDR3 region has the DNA TGTGCCAGCTCATATATACAGGGGTACAGTGGCTACACCTTC.

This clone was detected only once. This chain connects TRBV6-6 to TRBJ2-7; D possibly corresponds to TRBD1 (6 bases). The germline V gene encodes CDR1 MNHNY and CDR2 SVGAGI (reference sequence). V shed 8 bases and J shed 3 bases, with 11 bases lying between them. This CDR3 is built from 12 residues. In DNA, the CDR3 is TGTGCCAGCGAGGGGGTTGACTACGAGCAGTACTTC. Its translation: CASEGVDYEQYF.

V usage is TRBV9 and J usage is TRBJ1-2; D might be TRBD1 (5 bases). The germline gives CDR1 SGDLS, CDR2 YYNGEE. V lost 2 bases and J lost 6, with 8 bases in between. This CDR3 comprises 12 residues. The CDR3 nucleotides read TGTGCCAGCAGCGTTTCGGGGGATGGCTACACCTTC. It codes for CASSVSGDGYTF.

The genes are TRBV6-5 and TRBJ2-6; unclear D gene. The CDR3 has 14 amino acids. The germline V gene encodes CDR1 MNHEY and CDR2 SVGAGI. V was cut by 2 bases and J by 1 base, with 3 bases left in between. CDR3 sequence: CASSYTSGANVLTF. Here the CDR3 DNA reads TGTGCCAGCAGTTACACATCTGGGGCCAACGTCCTGACTTTC.

The CDR3, as DNA: TGTGCCAGCAGTACCGCTACCTACTATTTGAGCTCCTACAATGAGCAGTTCTTC. Translation: CASSTATYYLSSYNEQFF. V gene TRBV28 combines with J gene TRBJ2-1; D unresolved. V dropped 5 bases and J dropped 0 bases, with 20 bases sitting between them. CDR3 length: 18 residues. Germline V lookup: CDR1 MDHEN, CDR2 SYDVKM.

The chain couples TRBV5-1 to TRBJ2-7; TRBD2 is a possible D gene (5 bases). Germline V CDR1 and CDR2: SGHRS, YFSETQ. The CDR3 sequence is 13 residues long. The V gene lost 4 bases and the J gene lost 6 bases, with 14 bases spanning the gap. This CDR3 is CASSGSYRTEQYF. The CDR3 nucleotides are TGCGCCAGCAGCGGGAGTTACCGTACCGAGCAGTACTTC.